This T cell receptor beta chain was identified in a study of Ad26.COV2.S vaccination and SARS-CoV-2 variants. The treatment is: 15 to 20 received Ad26.COV2.S at low or high dose, single or two shots; about five received placebo; per-sample allocation not given. Collection of samples fell on day 63 after the first vaccine or placebo injection. V lost 2 bases, J lost 7 bases, and 23 bases lay in between. Germline lookup yields CDR1 LNHDA and CDR2 SQIVND (reference sequence). This CDR3 is built from 18 residues. The data were produced by immunoSEQ multiplex PCR, yet TCRdb's version contains in-frame clones alone and is incomplete. The table lists around 300,000 clones, 75% to 90% of them singletons.

The sample here was peripheral blood, taken in a trial of Ad26.COV2.S vaccine versus placebo. The source is a person between 18 and 65 years old who received the Ad26.COV2.S COVID-19 vaccine or a placebo. This chain uses TRBV19 with TRBJ2-2; D may be TRBD1 (6 bases). The CDR3 sequence: CASSIMAGAAQLHGELFF. Written as DNA, the CDR3 is TGTGCCAGTAGTATAATGGCAGGGGCCGCACAACTACACGGGGAGCTGTTTTTT. The full variable domain, rest sourced from reference TRBV19 and TRBJ2-2, is DGGITQSPKYLFRKEGQNVTLSCEQNLNHDAMYWYRQDPGQGLRLIYYSQIVNDFQKGDIAEGYSVSREKKESFPLTVTSAQKNPTAFYLCASSIMAGAAQLHGELFFGEGSRLTVL.